This TCR beta chain is from a study of Ad26.COV2.S vaccination and SARS-CoV-2 variants. For the study at large: Ad26.COV2.S was injected intramuscularly once or twice, 56 days apart.

Treatment given: 19 received Ad26.COV2.S at low or high dose, single or two shots; a few received placebo; per-sample allocation not given. Each sample was drawn 63 days after the first injection (of vaccine or placebo). Sequencing used immunoSEQ multiplex PCR; TCRdb keeps in-frame clones, though not all of them. The sample lists around 240,000 clones; roughly 90% were seen once. The input for sequencing was peripheral blood, taken in a trial of Ad26.COV2.S vaccine versus placebo. This receptor was obtained from a person aged 18-65 years who received the Ad26.COV2.S COVID-19 vaccine or a placebo.

The CDR3 nucleotides read TGTGCCAGCAGTTCCCCCCCGGGAGTCCCCGGGGAGCTGTTTTTT. It codes for CASSSPPGVPGELFF. The V call is TRBV6-2 or TRBV6-3, the J call TRBJ2-2, with D possibly being TRBD2 (6 bases). CDR1 MNHEY and CDR2 SVGEGT come from the germline V gene. There are 15 residues in the CDR3. The V end was cut by 4 bases, the J end by 6 bases, with 15 bases between.